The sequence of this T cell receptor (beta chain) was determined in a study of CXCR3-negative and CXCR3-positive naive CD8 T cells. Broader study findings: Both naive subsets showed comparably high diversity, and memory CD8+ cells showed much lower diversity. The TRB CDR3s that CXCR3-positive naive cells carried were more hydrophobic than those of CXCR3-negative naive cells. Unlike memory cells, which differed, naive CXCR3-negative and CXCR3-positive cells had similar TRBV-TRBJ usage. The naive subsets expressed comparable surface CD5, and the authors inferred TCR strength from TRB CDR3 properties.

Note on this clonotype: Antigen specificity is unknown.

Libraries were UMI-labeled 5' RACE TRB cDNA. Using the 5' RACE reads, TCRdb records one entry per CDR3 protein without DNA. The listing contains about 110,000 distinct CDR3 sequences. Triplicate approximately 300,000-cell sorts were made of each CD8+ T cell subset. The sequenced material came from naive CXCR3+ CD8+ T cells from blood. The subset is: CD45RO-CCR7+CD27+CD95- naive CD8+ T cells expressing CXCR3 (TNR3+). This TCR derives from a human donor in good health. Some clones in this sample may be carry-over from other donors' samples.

CDR3 sequence reads: CASSPLAGTGQTPPNSPLHF. V is TRBV7-6 and J is TRBJ1-6; TCRdb proposes TRBD1, but this gene call is untestable without DNA. Germline V lookup: CDR1 SGHVS, CDR2 FNYEAQ. The CDR3 totals 20 residues.